This is a list of T cell receptor beta chains from one sample in a study of graft-versus-host responses after intestinal transplantation. These receptors' antigens are unknown. Sequenced by immunoSEQ multiplex PCR; TCRdb stores in-frame clones only, minus some. The table shows tens of thousands of clones, with about nine tenths occurring only once. This specimen consisted of unstimulated CD4+ T cells sorted from spleen or lymph node cells, obtained before intestinal transplant. The receptor source for this set is a human donor who received an intestinal transplant. CDR3s include the opening cysteine and the closing phenylalanine or tryptophan. Each record gives: V gene, clone size, J gene, D gene, CDR3 DNA, CDR3 protein. The D gene is left open where the match is weak. Expanded clones are given a class, and other clones once, few, many or no size at all.

v_call: TRBV27
clone_size: few
j_call: TRBJ2-1
d_call: NA
cdr3_nt: TGTGCCAGCAGTATGCTGGGGGGGCGCGCCTACAATGAGCAGTTCTTC
cdr3_aa: CASSMLGGRAYNEQFF

v_call: TRBV15
clone_size: NA
j_call: TRBJ2-7
d_call: TRBD2
cdr3_nt: TGTGCCACCAGCAAGCGTGGGACTAGCGGGGGGTCCCACGAGCAGTACTTC
cdr3_aa: CATSKRGTSGGSHEQYF

v_call: TRBV6-5
clone_size: NA
j_call: TRBJ2-1
d_call: TRBD2
cdr3_nt: TGTGCCAGCAGTTACGGGAGCGGGAGGGTATACAATGAGCAGTTCTTC
cdr3_aa: CASSYGSGRVYNEQFF

v_call: TRBV6-1
clone_size: NA
j_call: TRBJ1-5
d_call: NA
cdr3_nt: TGTGCCAGCAGTGAAGCGGGCGGGAGAAATCAGCCCCAGCATTTT
cdr3_aa: CASSEAGGRNQPQHF

v_call: TRBV29-1
clone_size: NA
j_call: TRBJ2-3
d_call: NA
cdr3_nt: TGCAGCGGATTAGACACAGATACGCAGTATTTT
cdr3_aa: CSGLDTDTQYF

v_call: TRBV6-1
clone_size: once
j_call: TRBJ2-6
d_call: NA
cdr3_nt: TGTGCCAGCAGTGATGGCCGGACCGGGGCCAACGTCCTGACTTTC
cdr3_aa: CASSDGRTGANVLTF

v_call: TRBV2
clone_size: NA
j_call: TRBJ1-5
d_call: TRBD1
cdr3_nt: TGTGCCAGCAGTGGGCCAGGGGGCCGTCAGCCCCAGCATTTT
cdr3_aa: CASSGPGGRQPQHF

v_call: TRBV7-8
clone_size: NA
j_call: TRBJ1-5
d_call: NA
cdr3_nt: TGTGCCAGCAGCTTAGAGCCAGGGCACAATCAGCCCCAGCATTTT
cdr3_aa: CASSLEPGHNQPQHF

v_call: TRBV5-1
clone_size: NA
j_call: TRBJ2-1
d_call: NA
cdr3_nt: TGCGCCAGCAGCTTGGGGACCCCATTGGTTAACAGTGAGCAGTTCTTC
cdr3_aa: CASSLGTPLVNSEQFF

v_call: TRBV18
clone_size: NA
j_call: TRBJ1-4
d_call: NA
cdr3_nt: TGTGCCAGCTCGCCTGGGGGGACAACTAATGAAAAACTGTTTTTT
cdr3_aa: CASSPGGTTNEKLFF

v_call: TRBV7-9
clone_size: NA
j_call: TRBJ2-7
d_call: TRBD1
cdr3_nt: TGTGCCAGCAGCTTAGTTTTCTTGGACAGGGAATATAACGAGCAGTACTTC
cdr3_aa: CASSLVFLDREYNEQYF

v_call: TRBV5-4
clone_size: NA
j_call: TRBJ2-7
d_call: TRBD1
cdr3_nt: TGTGCCAGCAGCCGAGACAGGGGGCGATACGAGCAGTACTTC
cdr3_aa: CASSRDRGRYEQYF

v_call: TRBV5-1
clone_size: NA
j_call: TRBJ1-1
d_call: TRBD1
cdr3_nt: TGCGCCAGCAGCTTGGCAGGGGGGAATACTGAAGCTTTCTTT
cdr3_aa: CASSLAGGNTEAFF

v_call: TRBV15
clone_size: NA
j_call: TRBJ2-7
d_call: TRBD1
cdr3_nt: TGTGCCACCAGCAGAGATGAGGGACAGTCAAGATTCTTCTCCTACGAGCAGTACTTC
cdr3_aa: CATSRDEGQSRFFSYEQYF

v_call: TRBV28
clone_size: NA
j_call: TRBJ2-7
d_call: TRBD1
cdr3_nt: TGTGCCAGCAGTTTAAGTGGGACAGCAGTCTCCAACGAGCAGTACTTC
cdr3_aa: CASSLSGTAVSNEQYF

v_call: TRBV5-1
clone_size: NA
j_call: TRBJ2-1
d_call: NA
cdr3_nt: TGCGCCAGCAGCCCGTCCCAGGGACGAGCGGGCGGCTCCTACAATGAGCAGTTCTTC
cdr3_aa: CASSPSQGRAGGSYNEQFF

v_call: TRBV6-1
clone_size: NA
j_call: TRBJ1-6
d_call: NA
cdr3_nt: TGTGCCAGCAGTGACCTTAACGGGGTCAGGAATTCACCCCTCCACTTT
cdr3_aa: CASSDLNGVRNSPLHF

v_call: TRBV28
clone_size: NA
j_call: TRBJ1-2
d_call: TRBD1
cdr3_nt: TGTGCCAGCGGGACAGGGTTGGGAGTAGTCCGTGGCTACACCTTC
cdr3_aa: CASGTGLGVVRGYTF

v_call: TRBV7-8
clone_size: NA
j_call: TRBJ2-7
d_call: NA
cdr3_nt: TGTGCCAGCAGCCCGCGTCTGGGGGGCTACGAGCAGTACTTC
cdr3_aa: CASSPRLGGYEQYF

v_call: TRBV11-1
clone_size: NA
j_call: TRBJ2-7
d_call: TRBD2
cdr3_nt: TGTGCCAGCAGCTTATGGGGCGGGAGCTACGAGCAGTACTTC
cdr3_aa: CASSLWGGSYEQYF

v_call: TRBV19
clone_size: NA
j_call: TRBJ2-7
d_call: NA
cdr3_nt: TGTGCCAGTAGAAGAGCGGATACCTACGAGCAGTACTTC
cdr3_aa: CASRRADTYEQYF

v_call: TRBV9
clone_size: NA
j_call: TRBJ2-3
d_call: NA
cdr3_nt: TGTGCCAGCAGCGTAGCTCCCTCTAATTTGGATACGCAGTATTTT
cdr3_aa: CASSVAPSNLDTQYF

v_call: TRBV19
clone_size: NA
j_call: TRBJ1-2
d_call: NA
cdr3_nt: TGTGCCAGTACTGATGGTAGAGGGCCCAACTATGGCTACACCTTC
cdr3_aa: CASTDGRGPNYGYTF

v_call: TRBV2
clone_size: NA
j_call: TRBJ1-1
d_call: NA
cdr3_nt: TGTGCCAGCAGACCTGGACAGACCGGGTTGGCTTTCTTT
cdr3_aa: CASRPGQTGLAFF

v_call: TRBV19
clone_size: NA
j_call: TRBJ1-3
d_call: TRBD1
cdr3_nt: TGTGCCAGTAGTACCCTGACAGGGGCAGCGCCGGGCACCATATATTTT
cdr3_aa: CASSTLTGAAPGTIYF

v_call: TRBV30
clone_size: few
j_call: TRBJ1-6
d_call: TRBD1
cdr3_nt: TGTGCCTGGAGTGAGGACAGGCTACTCATTAATTCACCCCTCCACTTT
cdr3_aa: CAWSEDRLLINSPLHF